Following are 10 T cell receptor beta chains from one sample sequenced in a study of blood T cell repertoires in COVID-19. TCRdb keeps only in-frame clones here, not all; method: immunoSEQ multiplex PCR. The sample contains fewer than 500,000 clones, about 90% of which appear only once. Sequencing input: PBMCs or T cells enriched from blood (not recorded which). Receptors were obtained from a woman under 30 with acute COVID-19.

The genes are TRBV19 and TRBJ2-2, with no clear D. Germline lookup yields CDR1 LNHDA and CDR2 SQIVND (reference sequence). This CDR3 has 13 amino acids. Trimming removed 7 bases from V and 4 bases from J, with 10 bases in between. The CDR3 is CASMSVGTGELFF. The CDR3, as DNA: TGTGCCAGTATGAGTGTTGGCACCGGGGAGCTGTTTTTT.

The V gene is TRBV19, the J gene TRBJ2-2, with 11 bases that match TRBD2. Trimming removed 5 bases from V and 7 bases from J; junction bases left unmatched: 6. The CDR3 runs to 15 residues. From germline, CDR1 is LNHDA and CDR2 SQIVND (reference sequence). CDR3 coding DNA: TGTGCCAGTAGTTTACTAGCGGGAGCGGTCGGGGAGCTGTTTTTT. Translating it yields CASSLLAGAVGELFF.

The chain has TRBV4-3 and TRBJ1-3; D ambiguous. Trimming shortened V by 1 base and J by 4 bases, and 11 bases separated the two germline ends. The CDR3 contains 15 residues. CDR1 LGHNA and CDR2 YSLEER come from the germline V gene. The CDR3 sequence: CASSQVEVSGNTIYF. CDR3 DNA sequence: TGCGCCAGCAGCCAAGTGGAGGTCTCGGGAAACACCATATATTTT.

The chain has TRBV9 and TRBJ1-4, with D possibly matching TRBD1 (5 bases). This CDR3 region has 14 residues. Germline assignment: CDR1 SGDLS and CDR2 YYNGEE. Trimming cost V 5 bases and J 11 bases, with 19 bases left between them. The CDR3 DNA reads TGTGCCAGCAGTAACACTGGGGGAGGAGAGAAACTGTTTTTT. This codes for CASSNTGGGEKLFF.

Remarks on this clone: Germline and junction disagree at one end, which may indicate a read error. The chain employs TRBV15 and TRBJ2-7; 9 positions match TRBD2. Looked up from germline, CDR1 is LNHNV and CDR2 is YYDKDF (reference sequence). This CDR3 comprises 14 residues. The CDR3 bases are TGTGCCTTCCGCCGGCAGCGGGAGGCCTACGAGCAGTGCTTC. This translates into CAFRRQREAYEQCF.

In regard to this clone: This same CDR3 is encoded by further DNA sequences in the sample. The V gene is TRBV15, the J gene TRBJ2-7; perhaps TRBD2 as D (6 bases). Trimming stripped 1 base from V and 4 bases from J, with 11 bases between. Germline-derived CDR1 and CDR2 are LNHNV and YYDKDF (reference sequence). CDR3 length: 14 residues. This chain's CDR3 is CATSRVGGSYEQYF. CDR3 sequence (DNA): TGTGCCACCAGCAGAGTTGGGGGGAGTTACGAGCAGTACTTC.

This chain uses TRBV29-1 with TRBJ2-3; 11 bases map to TRBD2. CDR1 and CDR2 (germline): SQVTM, ANQGSEA. Trimming took 5 bases from V and 3 from J; bases not matched to a gene: 4. The CDR3 spans 14 residues. In DNA form, the CDR3 reads TGCAGCGTTCCAAGACTAGCGGGAACAGATACGCAGTATTTT. Amino acid sequence: CSVPRLAGTDTQYF.

This clone was counted a single time. V is TRBV5-6 and J is TRBJ1-2; weak D call: TRBD1 (6 bases). Trimming left V 4 bases short and J 1 base short, with 8 bases between. Looked up from germline, CDR1 is SGHDT and CDR2 is YYEEEE. The CDR3 length is 13 residues. The CDR3 loop reads CASSIQGNYGYTF. CDR3 coding DNA: TGTGCCAGCAGCATACAGGGTAACTATGGCTACACCTTC. Variable domain in full (rest from reference TRBV5-6 and TRBJ1-2): DAGVTQSPTHLIKTRGQQVTLRCSPKSGHDTVSWYQQALGQGPQFIFQYYEEEERQRGNFPDRFSGHQFPNYSSELNVNALLLGDSALYLCASSIQGNYGYTFGSGTRLTVV.

V usage is TRBV4-1 and J usage is TRBJ1-2; TRBD1 might be the D (5 bases). Germline CDR1 MGHRA, CDR2 YSYEKL. The CDR3 consists of 16 residues. V lost 0 bases and J 1 base, leaving 12 bases between the germline ends. The CDR3 DNA is TGCGCCAGCAGCCAAGATCGGGGGATGGGTAACTATGGCTACACCTTC. Its translation: CASSQDRGMGNYGYTF.

The V call is TRBV10-2, the J call TRBJ2-2; 12 positions agree with TRBD2. The CDR3 contains 19 residues. The germline gives CDR1 WSHSY, CDR2 SAAADI. Trimming removed 0 bases from V and 0 bases from J; junction bases left unmatched: 5. CDR3 loop: CASSESTLAGGANTGELFF. The DNA for the CDR3 is TGCGCCAGCAGTGAGTCGACCCTAGCGGGAGGGGCGAACACCGGGGAGCTGTTTTTT.